This T cell receptor (beta chain) comes out of a study of blood T cell repertoires in COVID-19. Original data processing: The assay estimated nucleated cells by amplifying reference gene primers. Assay used: immunoSEQ multiplex PCR; TCRdb lists only in-frame clones, some missing. V and J calls and clone size come straight from that table; D and trimming were deduced from the DNA. The sample holds about 170,000 clones, approximately 83% seen once. V lost 4 bases to trimming and J lost 4 bases; unmatched junction nucleotides: 4. Germline V gene sequence: CDR1 SQVTM, CDR2 ANQGSEA. The length of the CDR3 is 12 residues.

Sequenced material: peripheral blood. This clonotype originated in a man in his 70s with active or convalescent COVID-19. The V and J genes are TRBV29-1 and TRBJ2-7, with 7 bases that match TRBD1. CDR3 sequence reads: CSVVGTVYEQYF. The DNA of the CDR3 is TGCAGCGTTGTTGGGACAGTGTACGAGCAGTACTTC.